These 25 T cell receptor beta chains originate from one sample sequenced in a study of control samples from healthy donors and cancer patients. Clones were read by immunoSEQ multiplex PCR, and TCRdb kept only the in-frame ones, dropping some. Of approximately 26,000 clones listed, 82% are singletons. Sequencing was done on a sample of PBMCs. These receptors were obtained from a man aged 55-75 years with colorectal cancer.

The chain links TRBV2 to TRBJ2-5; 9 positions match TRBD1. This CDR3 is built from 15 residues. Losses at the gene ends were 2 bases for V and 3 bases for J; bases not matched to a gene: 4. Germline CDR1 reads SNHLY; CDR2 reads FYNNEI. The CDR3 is CASSEWDREEETQYF. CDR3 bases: TGTGCCAGCAGTGAATGGGACAGGGAAGAAGAGACCCAGTACTTC.

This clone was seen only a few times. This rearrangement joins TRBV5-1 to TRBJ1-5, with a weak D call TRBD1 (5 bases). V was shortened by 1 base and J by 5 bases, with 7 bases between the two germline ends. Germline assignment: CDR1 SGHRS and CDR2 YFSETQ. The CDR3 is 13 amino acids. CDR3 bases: TGCGCCAGCAGCTTGTGGGGGGATCAGCCCCAGCATTTT. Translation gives CASSLWGDQPQHF.

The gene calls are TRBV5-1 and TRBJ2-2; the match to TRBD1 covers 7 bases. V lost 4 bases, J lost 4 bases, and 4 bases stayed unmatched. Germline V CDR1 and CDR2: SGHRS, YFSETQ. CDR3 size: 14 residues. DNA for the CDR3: TGCGCCAGCAGCCAACAGGGGTCCACCGGGGAGCTGTTTTTT. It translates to CASSQQGSTGELFF.

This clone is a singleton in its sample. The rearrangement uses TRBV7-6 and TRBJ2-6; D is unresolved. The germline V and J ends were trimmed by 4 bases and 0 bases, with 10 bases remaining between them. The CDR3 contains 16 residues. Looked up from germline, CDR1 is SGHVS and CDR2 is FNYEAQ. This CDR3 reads CASSSSGVSGANVLTF. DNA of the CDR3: TGTGCCAGCAGCTCGTCAGGAGTCTCTGGGGCCAACGTCCTGACTTTC.

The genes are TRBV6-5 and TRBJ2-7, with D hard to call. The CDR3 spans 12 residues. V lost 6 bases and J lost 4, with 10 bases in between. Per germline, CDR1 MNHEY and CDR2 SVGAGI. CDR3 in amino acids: CASRTDGYEQYF. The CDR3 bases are TGTGCCAGCAGAACAGACGGGTACGAGCAGTACTTC.

The CDR3 here is CASSERQGYEQYV. The CDR3 DNA is TGTGCCAGCAGTGAACGACAGGGTTACGAGCAGTACGTC. The chain has TRBV6-1 and TRBJ2-7; TRBD1 agrees at 7 bases. This CDR3 spans 13 amino acids. Trimming cost V 2 bases and J 4 bases; bases outside gene matches: 2. Germline V lookup: CDR1 MNHNS, CDR2 SASEGT.

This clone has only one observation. CDR3 DNA sequence: TGTGCCAGCAGTTTTGCTTTGAACACTGAAGCTTTCTTT. This sequence encodes CASSFALNTEAFF. The gene calls are TRBV12-3 or TRBV12-4 and TRBJ1-1; D is unresolved. Trimming removed 3 bases from V and 0 bases from J, with 5 bases in between. The CDR3 is 13 residues long.

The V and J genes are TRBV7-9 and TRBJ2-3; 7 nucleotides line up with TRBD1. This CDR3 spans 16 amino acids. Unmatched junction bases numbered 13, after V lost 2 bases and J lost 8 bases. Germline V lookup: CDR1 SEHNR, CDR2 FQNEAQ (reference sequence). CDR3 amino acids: CASSLTPGLAGGTQYF. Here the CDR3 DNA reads TGTGCCAGCAGCTTAACGCCTGGATTAGCAGGGGGTACGCAGTATTTT.

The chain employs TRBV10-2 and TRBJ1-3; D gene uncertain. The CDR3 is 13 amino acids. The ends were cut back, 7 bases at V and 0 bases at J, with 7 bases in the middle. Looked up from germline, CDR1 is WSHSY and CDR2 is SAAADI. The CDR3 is CASIADSGNTIYF. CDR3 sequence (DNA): TGCGCCAGCATAGCAGACTCTGGAAACACCATATATTTT.

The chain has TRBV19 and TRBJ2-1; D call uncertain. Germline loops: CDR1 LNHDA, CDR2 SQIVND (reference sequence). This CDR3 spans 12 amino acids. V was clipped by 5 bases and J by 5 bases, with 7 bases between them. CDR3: CASSVFHNEQFF. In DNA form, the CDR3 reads TGTGCCAGTAGTGTATTCCACAATGAGCAGTTCTTC.

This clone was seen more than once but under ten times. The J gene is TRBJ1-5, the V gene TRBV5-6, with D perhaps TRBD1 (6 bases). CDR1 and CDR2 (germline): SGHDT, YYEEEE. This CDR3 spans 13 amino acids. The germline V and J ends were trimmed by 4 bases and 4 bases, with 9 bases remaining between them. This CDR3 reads CASSRGGNQPQHF. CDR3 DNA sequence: TGTGCCAGCAGCAGAGGGGGGAATCAGCCCCAGCATTTT.

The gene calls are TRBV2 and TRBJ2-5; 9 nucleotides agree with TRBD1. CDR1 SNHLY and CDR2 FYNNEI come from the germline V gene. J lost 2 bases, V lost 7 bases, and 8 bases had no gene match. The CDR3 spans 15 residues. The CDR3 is CASTLQGQGQETQYF. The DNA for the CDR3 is TGTGCCAGCACCCTGCAGGGACAGGGACAAGAGACCCAGTACTTC.

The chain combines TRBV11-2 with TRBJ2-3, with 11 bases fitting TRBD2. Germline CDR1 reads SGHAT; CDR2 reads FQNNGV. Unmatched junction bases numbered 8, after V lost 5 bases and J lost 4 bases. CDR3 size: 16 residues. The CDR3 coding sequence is TGTGCCAGCAGCGCGCTACTAGCGGGGGTCGCAGATACGCAGTATTTT. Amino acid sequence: CASSALLAGVADTQYF.

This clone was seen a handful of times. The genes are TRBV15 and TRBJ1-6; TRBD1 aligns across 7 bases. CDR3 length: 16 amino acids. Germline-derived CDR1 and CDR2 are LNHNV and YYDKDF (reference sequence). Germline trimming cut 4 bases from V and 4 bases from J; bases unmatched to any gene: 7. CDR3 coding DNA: TGTGCCACCAGCATCAGGACAGGCTATTATAATTCACCCCTCCACTTT. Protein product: CATSIRTGYYNSPLHF. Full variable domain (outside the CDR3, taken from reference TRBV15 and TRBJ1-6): DAMVIQNPRYQVTQFGKPVTLSCSQTLNHNVMYWYQQKSSQAPKLLFHYYDKDFNNEADTPDNFQSRRPNTSFCFLDIRSPGLGDTAMYLCATSIRTGYYNSPLHFGNGTRLTVT.

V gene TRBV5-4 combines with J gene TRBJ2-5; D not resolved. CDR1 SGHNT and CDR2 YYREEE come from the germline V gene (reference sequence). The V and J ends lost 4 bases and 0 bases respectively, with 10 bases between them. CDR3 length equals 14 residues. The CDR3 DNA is TGTGCCAGCAGCGCAGGAACTAACCAAGAGACCCAGTACTTC. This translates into CASSAGTNQETQYF.

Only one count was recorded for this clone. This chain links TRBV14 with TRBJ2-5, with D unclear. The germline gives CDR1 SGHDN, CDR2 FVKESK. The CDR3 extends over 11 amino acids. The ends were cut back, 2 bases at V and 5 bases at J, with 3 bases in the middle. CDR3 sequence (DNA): TGTGCCAGCAGCCAAACGGAGACCCAGTACTTC. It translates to CASSQTETQYF.

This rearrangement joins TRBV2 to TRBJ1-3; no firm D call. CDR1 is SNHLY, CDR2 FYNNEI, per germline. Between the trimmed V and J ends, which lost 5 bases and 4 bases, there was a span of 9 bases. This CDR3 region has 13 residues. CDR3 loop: CASSPGPGNTIYF. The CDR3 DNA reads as TGTGCCAGCAGTCCTGGACCCGGAAACACCATATATTTT.

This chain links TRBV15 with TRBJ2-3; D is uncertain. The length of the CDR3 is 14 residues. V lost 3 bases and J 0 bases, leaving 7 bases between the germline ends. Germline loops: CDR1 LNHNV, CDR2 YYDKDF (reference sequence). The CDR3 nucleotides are TGTGCCACCAGCAGCGACCGAAGCACAGATACGCAGTATTTT. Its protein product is CATSSDRSTDTQYF.

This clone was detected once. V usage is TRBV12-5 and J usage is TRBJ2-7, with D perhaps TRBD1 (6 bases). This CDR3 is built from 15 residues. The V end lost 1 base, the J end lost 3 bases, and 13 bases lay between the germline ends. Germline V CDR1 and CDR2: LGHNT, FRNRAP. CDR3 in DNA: TGTGCTAGTGGTTTGGAGCCGGGACAATTCTACGAGCAGTACTTC. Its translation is CASGLEPGQFYEQYF.

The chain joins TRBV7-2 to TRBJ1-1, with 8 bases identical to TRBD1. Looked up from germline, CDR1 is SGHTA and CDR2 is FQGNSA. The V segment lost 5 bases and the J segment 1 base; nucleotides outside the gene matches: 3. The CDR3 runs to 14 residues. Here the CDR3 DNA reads TGTGCCAGCAGCAGGGACAGGCAGAACACTGAAGCTTTCTTT. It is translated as CASSRDRQNTEAFF. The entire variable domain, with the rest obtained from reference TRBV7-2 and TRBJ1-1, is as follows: GAGVSQSPSNKVTEKGKDVELRCDPISGHTALYWYRQSLGQGLEFLIYFQGNSAPDKSGLPSDRFSAERTGGSVSTLTIQRTQQEDSAVYLCASSRDRQNTEAFFGQGTRLTVV.

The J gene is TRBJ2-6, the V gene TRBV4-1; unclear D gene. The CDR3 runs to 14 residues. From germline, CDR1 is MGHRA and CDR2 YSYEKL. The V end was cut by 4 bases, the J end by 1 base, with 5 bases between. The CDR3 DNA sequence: TGCGCCAGCAGCCGGGATTCTGGGGCCAACGTCCTGACTTTC. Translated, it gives CASSRDSGANVLTF.

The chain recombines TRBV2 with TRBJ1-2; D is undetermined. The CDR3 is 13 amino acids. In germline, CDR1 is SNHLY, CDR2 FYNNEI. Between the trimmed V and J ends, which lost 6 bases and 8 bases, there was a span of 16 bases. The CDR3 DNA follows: TGTGCCAGCAGCGGCGACATGGCCGGGGGCTACACCTTC. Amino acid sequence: CASSGDMAGGYTF.

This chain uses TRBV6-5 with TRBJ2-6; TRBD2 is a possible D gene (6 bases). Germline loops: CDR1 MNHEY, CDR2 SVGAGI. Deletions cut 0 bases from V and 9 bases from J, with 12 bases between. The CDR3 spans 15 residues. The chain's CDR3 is CASSYSVLAVNVLTF. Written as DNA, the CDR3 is TGTGCCAGCAGTTACTCGGTGTTAGCGGTCAACGTCCTGACTTTC.

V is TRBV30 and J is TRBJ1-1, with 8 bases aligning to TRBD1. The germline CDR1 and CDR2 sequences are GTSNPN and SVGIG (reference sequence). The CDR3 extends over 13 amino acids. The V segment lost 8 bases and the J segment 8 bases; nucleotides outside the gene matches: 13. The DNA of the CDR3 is TGTGCCCGCAAGCCACAAAGACAGGGGGAAGCTTTCTTT. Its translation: CARKPQRQGEAFF.

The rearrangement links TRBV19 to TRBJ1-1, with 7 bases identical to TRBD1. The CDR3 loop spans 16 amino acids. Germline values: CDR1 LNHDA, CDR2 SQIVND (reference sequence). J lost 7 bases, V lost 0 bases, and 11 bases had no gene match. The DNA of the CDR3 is TGTGCCAGTAGTATAGATCTCCAGACAGGGATAGTTGAAGCTTTCTTT. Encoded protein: CASSIDLQTGIVEAFF.